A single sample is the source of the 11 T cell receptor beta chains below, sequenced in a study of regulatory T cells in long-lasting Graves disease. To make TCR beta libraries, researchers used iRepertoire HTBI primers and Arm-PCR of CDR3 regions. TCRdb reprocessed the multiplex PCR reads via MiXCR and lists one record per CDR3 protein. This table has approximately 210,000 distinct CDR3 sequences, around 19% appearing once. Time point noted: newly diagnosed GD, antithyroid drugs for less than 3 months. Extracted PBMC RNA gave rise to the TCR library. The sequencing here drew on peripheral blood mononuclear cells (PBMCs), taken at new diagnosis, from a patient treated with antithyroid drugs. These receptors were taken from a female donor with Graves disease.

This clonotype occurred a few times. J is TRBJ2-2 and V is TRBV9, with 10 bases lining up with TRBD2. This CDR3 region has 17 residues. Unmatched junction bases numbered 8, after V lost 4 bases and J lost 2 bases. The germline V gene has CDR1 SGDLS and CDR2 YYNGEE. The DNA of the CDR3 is TGTGCCAGCAGCTCGACTAGCGGGTTGGTAAACACCGGGGAGCTGTTTTTT. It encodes CASSSTSGLVNTGELFF.

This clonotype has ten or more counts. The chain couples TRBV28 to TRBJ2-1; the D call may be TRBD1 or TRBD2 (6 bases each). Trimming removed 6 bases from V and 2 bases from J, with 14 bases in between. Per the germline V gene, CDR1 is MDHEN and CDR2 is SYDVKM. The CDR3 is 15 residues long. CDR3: CASSPGGLTYNEQFF. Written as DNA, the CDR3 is TGTGCCAGCAGCCCCGGGGGCCTAACCTACAATGAGCAGTTCTTC.

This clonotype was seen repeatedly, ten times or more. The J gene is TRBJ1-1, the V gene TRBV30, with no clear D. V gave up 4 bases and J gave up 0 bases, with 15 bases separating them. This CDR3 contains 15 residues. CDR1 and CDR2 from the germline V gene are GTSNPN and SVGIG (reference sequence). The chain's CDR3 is CAWIVTTSMNTEAFF. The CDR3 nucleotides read TGTGCCTGGATAGTAACTACGTCCATGAACACTGAAGCTTTCTTT.

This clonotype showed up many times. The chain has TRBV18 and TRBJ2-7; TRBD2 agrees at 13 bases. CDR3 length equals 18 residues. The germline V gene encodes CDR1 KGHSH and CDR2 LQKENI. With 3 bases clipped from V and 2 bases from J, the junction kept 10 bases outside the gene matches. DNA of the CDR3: TGTGCCAGCTCACCGTATTTATCCGGGACTAGCGGGACCTACGAGCAGTACTTC. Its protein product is CASSPYLSGTSGTYEQYF.

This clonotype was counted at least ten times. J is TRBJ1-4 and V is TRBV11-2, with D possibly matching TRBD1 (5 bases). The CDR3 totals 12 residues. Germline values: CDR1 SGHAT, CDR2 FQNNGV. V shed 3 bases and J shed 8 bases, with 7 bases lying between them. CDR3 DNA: TGTGCCAGCAGCTTGGGGGAGGAAAAACTGTTTTTT. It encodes CASSLGEEKLFF.

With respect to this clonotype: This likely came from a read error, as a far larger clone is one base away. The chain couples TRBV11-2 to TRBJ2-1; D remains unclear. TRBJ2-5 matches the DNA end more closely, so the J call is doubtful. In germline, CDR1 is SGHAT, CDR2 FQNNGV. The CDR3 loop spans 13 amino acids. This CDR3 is CASGFTRVGTQYF. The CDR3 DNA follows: TGTGCCAGCGGCTTTACACGGGTGGGGACCCAGTACTTC.

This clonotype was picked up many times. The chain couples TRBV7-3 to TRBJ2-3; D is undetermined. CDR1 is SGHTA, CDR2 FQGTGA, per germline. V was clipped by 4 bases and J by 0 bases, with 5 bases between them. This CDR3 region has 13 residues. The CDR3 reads CASSWSSTDTQYF. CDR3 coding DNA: TGTGCCAGCAGCTGGTCTAGCACAGATACGCAGTATTTT.

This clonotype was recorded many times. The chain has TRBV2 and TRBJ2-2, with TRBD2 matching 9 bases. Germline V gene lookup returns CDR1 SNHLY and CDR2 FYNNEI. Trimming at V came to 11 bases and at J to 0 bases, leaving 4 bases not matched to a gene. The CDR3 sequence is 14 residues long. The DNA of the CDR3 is TGTGCCGCCAGACTAGCGGCGAACACCGGGGAGCTGTTTTTT. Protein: CAARLAANTGELFF. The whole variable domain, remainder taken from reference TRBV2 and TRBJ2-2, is EPEVTQTPSHQVTQMGQEVILRCVPISNHLYFYWYRQILGQKVEFLVSFYNNEISEKSEIFDDQFSVERPDGSNFTLKIRSTKLEDSAMYFCAARLAANTGELFFGEGSRLTVL.

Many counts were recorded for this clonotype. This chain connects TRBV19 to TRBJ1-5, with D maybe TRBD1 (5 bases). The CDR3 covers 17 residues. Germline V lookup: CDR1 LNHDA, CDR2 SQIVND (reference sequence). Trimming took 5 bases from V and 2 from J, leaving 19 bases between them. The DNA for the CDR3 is TGTGCCAGTAGTGCAGCCCTTCAGGGCAGTCGCAATCAGCCCCAGCATTTT. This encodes CASSAALQGSRNQPQHF.

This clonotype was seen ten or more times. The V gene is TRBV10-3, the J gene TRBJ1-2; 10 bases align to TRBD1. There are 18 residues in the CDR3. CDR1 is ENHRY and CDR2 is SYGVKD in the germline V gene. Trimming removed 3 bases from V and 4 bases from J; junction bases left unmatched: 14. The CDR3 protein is CAISDGPGQGKGGYGYTF. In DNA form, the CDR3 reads TGTGCCATCAGTGATGGACCGGGACAGGGGAAGGGAGGCTATGGCTACACCTTC.

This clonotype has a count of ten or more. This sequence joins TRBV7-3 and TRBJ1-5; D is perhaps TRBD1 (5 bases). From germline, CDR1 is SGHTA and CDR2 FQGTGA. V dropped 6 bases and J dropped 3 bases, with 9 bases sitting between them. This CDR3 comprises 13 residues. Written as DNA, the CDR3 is TGTGCCAGCAGTTATGGGACCAATCAGCCCCAGCATTTT. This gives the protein CASSYGTNQPQHF.